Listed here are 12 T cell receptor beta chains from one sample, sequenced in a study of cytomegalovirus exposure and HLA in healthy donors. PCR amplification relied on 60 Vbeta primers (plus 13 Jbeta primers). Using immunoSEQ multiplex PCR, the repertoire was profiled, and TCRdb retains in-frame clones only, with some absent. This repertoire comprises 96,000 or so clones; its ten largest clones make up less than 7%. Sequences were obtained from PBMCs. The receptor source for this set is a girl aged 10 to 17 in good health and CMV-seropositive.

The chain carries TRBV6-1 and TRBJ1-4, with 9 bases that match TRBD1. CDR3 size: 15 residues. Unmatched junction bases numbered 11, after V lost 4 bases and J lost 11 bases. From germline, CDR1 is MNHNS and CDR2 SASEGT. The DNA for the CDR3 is TGTGCCAGCAGTGCCCTCGGGACAGGGAGTGGGAAACTGTTTTTT. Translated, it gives CASSALGTGSGKLFF.

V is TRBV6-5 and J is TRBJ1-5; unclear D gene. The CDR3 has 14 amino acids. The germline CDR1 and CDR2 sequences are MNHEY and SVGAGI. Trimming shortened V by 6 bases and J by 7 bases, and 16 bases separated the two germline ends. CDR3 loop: CASRPNTAGQPQHF. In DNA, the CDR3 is TGTGCCAGCAGGCCGAACACGGCGGGCCAGCCCCAGCATTTT.

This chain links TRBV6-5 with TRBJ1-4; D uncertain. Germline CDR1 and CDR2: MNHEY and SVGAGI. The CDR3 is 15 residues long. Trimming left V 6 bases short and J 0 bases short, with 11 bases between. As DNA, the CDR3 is TGTGCCAGCAGGATCGGTTCGCCAACTAATGAAAAACTGTTTTTT. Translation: CASRIGSPTNEKLFF.

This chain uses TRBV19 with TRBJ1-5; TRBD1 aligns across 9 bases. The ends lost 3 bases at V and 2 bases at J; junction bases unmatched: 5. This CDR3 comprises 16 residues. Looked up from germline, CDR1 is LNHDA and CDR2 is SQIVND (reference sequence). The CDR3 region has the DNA TGTGCCAGTAGTATTCCGGGACAGGGCGGCAATCAGCCCCAGCATTTT. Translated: CASSIPGQGGNQPQHF. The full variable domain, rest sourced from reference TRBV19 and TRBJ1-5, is DGGITQSPKYLFRKEGQNVTLSCEQNLNHDAMYWYRQDPGQGLRLIYYSQIVNDFQKGDIAEGYSVSREKKESFPLTVTSAQKNPTAFYLCASSIPGQGGNQPQHFGDGTRLSIL.

CDR3 bases: TGCGCCAGCAGCAGGGACAGAGGACTTCAAAAAATTATGTTTTTT. This gives the protein CASSRDRGLQKIMFF. The chain links TRBV4-3 to TRBJ1-4; TRBD1 aligns across 7 bases. Germline V gives CDR1 LGHNA, CDR2 YSLEER. With V trimmed by 5 bases and J by 15 bases, 18 bases remained unmatched. The CDR3 is 15 residues long.

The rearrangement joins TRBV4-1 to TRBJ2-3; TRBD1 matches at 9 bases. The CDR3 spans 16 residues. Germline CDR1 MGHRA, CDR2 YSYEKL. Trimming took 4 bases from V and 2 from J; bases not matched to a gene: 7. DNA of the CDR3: TGCGCCAGCAGCCCGTTAGGACAGGGGAACACAGATACGCAGTATTTT. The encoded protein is CASSPLGQGNTDTQYF.

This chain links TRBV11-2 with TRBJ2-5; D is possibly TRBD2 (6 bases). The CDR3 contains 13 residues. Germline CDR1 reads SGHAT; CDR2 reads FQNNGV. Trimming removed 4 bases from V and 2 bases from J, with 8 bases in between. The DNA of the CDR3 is TGTGCCAGCAGCTCCGGACTACAAGAGACCCAGTACTTC. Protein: CASSSGLQETQYF.

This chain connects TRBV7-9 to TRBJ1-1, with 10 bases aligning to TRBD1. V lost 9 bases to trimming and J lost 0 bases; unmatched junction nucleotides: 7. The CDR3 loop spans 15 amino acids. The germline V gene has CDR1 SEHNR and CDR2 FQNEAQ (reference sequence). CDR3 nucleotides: TGTGCCAGACCAGGGGACAGGGGAATGAACACTGAAGCTTTCTTT. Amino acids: CARPGDRGMNTEAFF.

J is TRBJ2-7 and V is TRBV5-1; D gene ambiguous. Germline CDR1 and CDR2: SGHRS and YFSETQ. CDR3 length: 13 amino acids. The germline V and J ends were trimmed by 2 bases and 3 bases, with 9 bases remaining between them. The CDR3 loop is CASSFGHRYEQYF. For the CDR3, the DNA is TGCGCCAGCAGCTTTGGGCACCGCTACGAGCAGTACTTC. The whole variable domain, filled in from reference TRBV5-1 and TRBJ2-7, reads KAGVTQTPRYLIKTRGQQVTLSCSPISGHRSVSWYQQTPGQGLQFLFEYFSETQRNKGNFPGRFSGRQFSNSRSEMNVSTLELGDSALYLCASSFGHRYEQYFGPGTRLTVT.

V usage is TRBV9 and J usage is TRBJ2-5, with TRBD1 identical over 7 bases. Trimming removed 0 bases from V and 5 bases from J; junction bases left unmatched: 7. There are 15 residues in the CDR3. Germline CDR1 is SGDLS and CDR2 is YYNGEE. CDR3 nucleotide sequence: TGTGCCAGCAGCGTAGACGAGGGGGCTTCGGAGACCCAGTACTTC. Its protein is CASSVDEGASETQYF.

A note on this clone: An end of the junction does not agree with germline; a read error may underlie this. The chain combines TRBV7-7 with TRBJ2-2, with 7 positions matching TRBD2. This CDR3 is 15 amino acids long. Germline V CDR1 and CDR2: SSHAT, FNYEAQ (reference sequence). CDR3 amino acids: CASSPQLGGNGELFF. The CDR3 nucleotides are TGTGCTAGCAGCCCCCAATTGGGGGGGAACGGGGAGCTGTTTTTT.

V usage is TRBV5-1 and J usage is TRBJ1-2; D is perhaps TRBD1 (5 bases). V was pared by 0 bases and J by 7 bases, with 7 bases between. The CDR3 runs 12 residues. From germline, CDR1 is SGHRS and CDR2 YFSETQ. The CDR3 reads CASSLGDSGYTF. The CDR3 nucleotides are TGCGCCAGCAGCTTGGGAGACAGTGGCTACACCTTC.